This T cell receptor (beta chain) was profiled in a study of control samples from healthy donors and cancer patients. Libraries were prepared by immunoSEQ multiplex PCR; TCRdb keeps only in-frame clonotypes and omits some of them. The sample shows 85,000 to 95,000 clones, roughly 92% of them seen only once. Germline-derived CDR1 and CDR2 are KGHSH and LQKENI. V lost 0 bases to trimming and J lost 0 bases, with 14 bases between them. The CDR3 runs 18 residues. This clonotype was sampled from a woman in her twenties or thirties in good health. Sequencing input: blood. This chain joins TRBV18 and TRBJ1-4, with unresolved D. The CDR3 spells CASSPPNKGVPTNEKLFF. The CDR3 nucleotides read TGTGCCAGCTCACCACCGAATAAGGGCGTTCCAACTAATGAAAAACTGTTTTTT.